What follows are 29 T cell receptor beta chains derived from one specimen sequenced in a study of post-analysis software for immune sequencing data. Findings of the study overall: A few TRBV segments were significantly more frequent in patients than in controls. TRBV5-6, TRBV5-1 and TRBV20-1 were among these segments.

For these receptors, no antigen is known. TCR beta libraries were prepared from cDNA with unique molecular identifiers. TCRdb analysed the PCR reads with MiXCR anew, one entry per CDR3 protein. Of 450,000 to 650,000 distinct CDR3 sequences listed, about 40% are singletons. The material sequenced was blood. The receptors here all came from a girl between 5 and 17 years old with multiple sclerosis.

This sequence joins TRBV10-2 and TRBJ1-5, with D possibly TRBD1 on 6 matching bases. The germline V and J ends were trimmed by 7 bases and 5 bases, with 12 bases remaining between them. CDR1 and CDR2 from the germline V gene are WSHSY and SAAADI. The CDR3 extends over 13 amino acids. As DNA, the CDR3 is TGCGCCAGCATGGGACACGCCGATCAGCCCCAGCATTTT. Translated, it gives CASMGHADQPQHF.

This chain joins TRBV5-6 and TRBJ1-1, with D perhaps TRBD1 (6 bases). V lost 1 base, J lost 5 bases, and 12 bases lay in between. The CDR3 contains 14 residues. Germline-derived CDR1 and CDR2 are SGHDT and YYEEEE. In DNA form, the CDR3 reads TGTGCCAGCAGCTTGAAGGGGAGGGGGACTGAAGCTTTCTTT. This encodes CASSLKGRGTEAFF.

The chain carries TRBV7-9 and TRBJ2-3; D may be TRBD1 or TRBD2 (5 bases each). Per germline, CDR1 SEHNR and CDR2 FQNEAQ (reference sequence). The CDR3 is 15 amino acids. The V gene lost 5 bases and the J gene lost 1 base, with 13 bases spanning the gap. CDR3 sequence (DNA): TGTGCCAGCAGCAACCGGGACGGGCGCACAGATACGCAGTATTTT. Translating gives CASSNRDGRTDTQYF.

This chain uses TRBV11-2 with TRBJ2-1; D not certain. Trimming pared 5 bases from V and 4 bases from J, leaving 12 bases between. Germline values: CDR1 SGHAT, CDR2 FQNNGV. The CDR3 is made up of 14 amino acids. Written as DNA, the CDR3 is TGTGCCAGCAGCATCGACCCTTTTTACAATGAGCAGTTCTTC. This encodes CASSIDPFYNEQFF.

A few counts support this clonotype. This rearrangement joins TRBV5-1 to TRBJ2-3; D is undetermined. V was trimmed by 0 bases and J by 10 bases, leaving 12 bases between them. The CDR3 is made up of 13 amino acids. Germline CDR1 is SGHRS and CDR2 is YFSETQ. In nucleotides, the CDR3 is TGCGCCAGCAGCTTGGATTCCGGTTATTCGCAGTATTTT. This gives the protein CASSLDSGYSQYF.

The V gene is TRBV20-1, the J gene TRBJ2-1; 9 bases line up with TRBD2. The V and J ends lost 5 bases and 0 bases, in that order; junction bases with no gene match: 5. The CDR3 sequence is 15 residues long. CDR1 and CDR2 from the germline V gene are DFQATT and SNEGSKA (reference sequence). The CDR3 DNA is TGCAGTGCTTTCTCACTAGCGGGCTCCTACAATGAGCAGTTCTTC. This sequence encodes CSAFSLAGSYNEQFF.

This chain uses TRBV3-1 with TRBJ2-7, with D possibly matching TRBD2 (6 bases). The J call may be wrong; the DNA end is better matched by TRBJ2-5. There are 15 residues in the CDR3. Germline-derived CDR1 and CDR2 are LGHDT and YNNKEL (reference sequence). The CDR3 loop reads CASSQDRVAEETQYF. CDR3 sequence (DNA): TGTGCCAGCAGCCAAGATAGAGTAGCGGAAGAGACCCAGTACTTC.

V usage is TRBV5-6 and J usage is TRBJ2-6; TRBD1 agrees at 8 bases. Germline values: CDR1 SGHDT, CDR2 YYEEEE. The V gene end was trimmed by 3 bases and the J gene end by 1 base; junction bases not matched to a gene: 6. This CDR3 has 17 residues. The CDR3 is CASSWGTGDSGANVLTF. The CDR3 coding sequence is TGTGCCAGCAGCTGGGGGACAGGAGATTCTGGGGCCAACGTCCTGACTTTC.

There are a few counts of this clonotype. This chain joins TRBV9 and TRBJ2-2, with 10 nucleotides matching TRBD1. Germline CDR1 and CDR2: SGDLS and YYNGEE. The J segment lost 2 bases and the V segment lost 2 bases, leaving 6 bases of the junction unmatched. The CDR3 extends over 17 amino acids. The CDR3 loop reads CASSVGQGFFNTGELFF. The CDR3 DNA reads TGTGCCAGCAGCGTGGGACAGGGGTTTTTTAACACCGGGGAGCTGTTTTTT. Complete variable domain (other parts from reference TRBV9 and TRBJ2-2): DSGVTQTPKHLITATGQRVTLRCSPRSGDLSVYWYQQSLDQGLQFLIQYYNGEERAKGNILERFSAQQFPDLHSELNLSSLELGDSALYFCASSVGQGFFNTGELFFGEGSRLTVL.

The chain uses TRBV5-1 and TRBJ1-2, with D hard to call. The CDR3 is made up of 15 amino acids. CDR1 and CDR2 (germline): SGHRS, YFSETQ. Trimming removed 0 bases from V and 5 bases from J, with 14 bases in between. The CDR3 nucleotides are TGCGCCAGCAGCTTGGATGTCAGCTCTGGGTATGGCTACACCTTC. This encodes CASSLDVSSGYGYTF.

This sequence joins TRBV4-1 and TRBJ1-1; D gene ambiguous. The V end lost 0 bases, the J end lost 1 base, and 6 bases lay between the germline ends. There are 14 residues in the CDR3. The germline V gene encodes CDR1 MGHRA and CDR2 YSYEKL. The CDR3 DNA reads as TGCGCCAGCAGCCAAGATTTGAGGAACACTGAAGCTTTCTTT. Encoded protein: CASSQDLRNTEAFF.

The chain is built from TRBV3-1 and TRBJ2-5, with unresolved D. The V end lost 3 bases, the J end lost 11 bases, and 10 bases lay between the germline ends. The CDR3 is 11 amino acids. Germline V gives CDR1 LGHDT, CDR2 YNNKEL (reference sequence). CDR3 nucleotides: TGTGCCAGCAGCCATCGCCAGGAGCAGTACTTC. Translation gives CASSHRQEQYF.

The chain employs TRBV29-1 and TRBJ2-6, with D perhaps TRBD1 (6 bases). This CDR3 is built from 16 residues. Trimming took off 0 bases at V and 4 bases at J, with 13 bases between the two ends. The germline CDR1 and CDR2 sequences are SQVTM and ANQGSEA. CDR3 residues: CSVEDPTGSGANVLTF. The CDR3 region has the DNA TGCAGCGTTGAAGACCCAACAGGGTCAGGGGCCAACGTCCTGACTTTC. The variable domain in full, with the rest retrieved from reference TRBV29-1 and TRBJ2-6, is SAVISQKPSRDICQRGTSLTIQCQVDSQVTMMFWYRQQPGQSLTLIATANQGSEATYESGFVIDKFPISRPNLTFSTLTVSNMSPEDSSIYLCSVEDPTGSGANVLTFGAGSRLTVL.

This clonotype was counted only a few times. The chain recombines TRBV12-3 or TRBV12-4 with TRBJ2-5; TRBD1 or TRBD2 may be the D gene (5 bases each). The DNA end is more similar to TRBJ2-7, so the J call may be wrong. The CDR3 runs to 14 residues. CDR3 residues: CASSLDRVGHEQYF. CDR3 DNA: TGTGCCAGCAGCCTAGATAGAGTGGGACACGAGCAGTACTTC.

The chain is built from TRBV5-1 and TRBJ2-3; tentatively, D is TRBD2 (6 bases). The V and J ends lost 0 bases and 5 bases respectively, with 16 bases between them. The CDR3 is made up of 16 amino acids. Germline CDR1 and CDR2: SGHRS and YFSETQ. CDR3 nucleotides: TGCGCCAGCAGCTTGGACGGGGGAACTAGGAGAGATACGCAGTATTTT. Amino acid sequence: CASSLDGGTRRDTQYF.

This rearrangement joins TRBV7-8 to TRBJ1-2; 8 bases agree with TRBD1. CDR3 size: 15 residues. With V trimmed by 3 bases and J by 4 bases, 7 bases remained unmatched. Looked up from germline, CDR1 is SGHVS and CDR2 is FQNEAQ. The DNA for the CDR3 is TGTGCCAGCAGCTTGGGGGACAGGAGGACCTATGGCTACACCTTC. Its translation: CASSLGDRRTYGYTF.

This clonotype occurred a few times. The chain carries TRBV20-1 and TRBJ1-1, with D possibly being TRBD1 (6 bases). The germline V gene encodes CDR1 DFQATT and CDR2 SNEGSKA (reference sequence). This CDR3 contains 14 residues. V lost 6 bases and J 1 base, leaving 15 bases between the germline ends. The CDR3 nucleotides read TGCAGTGCGGAACCGGACAGAAGGAACACTGAAGCTTTCTTT. Its translation is CSAEPDRRNTEAFF.

This clonotype came up a few times. The chain carries TRBV6-6 and TRBJ1-5, with D possibly matching TRBD1 (5 bases). This CDR3 region has 15 residues. Looked up from germline, CDR1 is MNHNY and CDR2 is SVGAGI (reference sequence). Trimming pared 6 bases from V and 0 bases from J, leaving 12 bases between. For the CDR3, the DNA is TGTGCCAGCAGGCGGGACCCTTATAGCAATCAGCCCCAGCATTTT. Amino acids: CASRRDPYSNQPQHF.

V and J are TRBV6-1 and TRBJ1-2; 9 bases are shared with TRBD1. Trimming cost V 10 bases and J 2 bases; bases outside gene matches: 17. In germline, CDR1 is MNHNS, CDR2 SASEGT. CDR3 length: 17 amino acids. CDR3 loop: CATLVIEQGARNYGYTF. CDR3 nucleotide sequence: TGTGCCACCCTCGTCATCGAACAGGGGGCAAGGAACTATGGCTACACCTTC.

V gene TRBV4-1 combines with J gene TRBJ2-7; TRBD1 matches at 11 bases. From germline, CDR1 is MGHRA and CDR2 YSYEKL. V lost 1 base, J lost 2 bases, and 7 bases stayed unmatched. This CDR3 region has 17 residues. DNA for the CDR3: TGCGCCAGCAGCCAAGTCGGAGGGACAGGGGGGCCCTACGAGCAGTACTTC. Its translation is CASSQVGGTGGPYEQYF.

This clonotype was seen more than once but under ten times. V usage is TRBV27 and J usage is TRBJ2-5, with a possible D match to TRBD2 (5 bases). With the DNA end fitting TRBJ2-7 better, the J assignment may be wrong. The CDR3 totals 16 residues. Germline CDR1 is MNHEY and CDR2 is SMNVEV (reference sequence). CDR3 nucleotides: TGTGCCAGCCACCCGGGCGTTCATGACGGGGACTACGAGCAGTACTTC. As protein: CASHPGVHDGDYEQYF.

The chain carries TRBV12-3 or TRBV12-4 and TRBJ2-3; D may match TRBD1 or TRBD2 (5 bases each). The CDR3 totals 16 residues. This CDR3 reads CATGASQSLYTDTQYF. CDR3 sequence (DNA): TGTGCTACCGGGGCTAGCCAGAGCCTTTACACAGATACGCAGTATTTT.

This chain connects TRBV12-3 or TRBV12-4 to TRBJ2-3; D not resolved. The CDR3 runs 10 residues. Trimming shortened V by 10 bases and J by 3 bases, and 5 bases separated the two germline ends. The CDR3 DNA follows: TGTGCCACCCTGACAGATACGCAGTATTTT. Protein product: CATLTDTQYF.

The chain uses TRBV3-1 and TRBJ2-1; D gene ambiguous. V lost 4 bases and J 10 bases, leaving 11 bases between the germline ends. The germline gives CDR1 LGHDT, CDR2 YNNKEL (reference sequence). CDR3 size: 12 residues. Here the CDR3 DNA reads TGTGCCAGCAGCCTACTCCAAAAGGAGCAGTTCTTC. Its protein product is CASSLLQKEQFF.

In this sample, this clonotype turned up a few times. The chain employs TRBV12-3 or TRBV12-4 and TRBJ2-5; D ambiguous. The CDR3 covers 17 residues. V was clipped by 3 bases and J by 5 bases, with 22 bases between them. The CDR3 sequence is CASSFLFLSGRDETQYF. CDR3 sequence (DNA): TGTGCCAGCAGTTTTCTTTTTCTTTCCGGGCGTGACGAGACCCAGTACTTC.

This clonotype was counted only a few times. The chain is built from TRBV24-1 and TRBJ2-3; D perhaps matches TRBD2 (8 bases). Germline loops: CDR1 KGHDR, CDR2 SFDVKD. The CDR3 length is 17 residues. V lost 3 bases to trimming and J lost 4 bases, with 19 bases between them. The CDR3 sequence is CATSDTNAGGQADTQYF. The CDR3 DNA reads TGTGCCACCAGTGATACGAATGCGGGAGGACAGGCAGATACGCAGTATTTT.

This clonotype was found a few times. The chain has TRBV12-3 or TRBV12-4 and TRBJ2-1, with 9 bases fitting TRBD1. The length of the CDR3 is 15 residues. V lost 4 bases and J lost 5; bases outside the gene matches: 6. CDR3 protein: CASSWGQGGNNEQFF. The CDR3 region has the DNA TGTGCCAGCAGTTGGGGACAGGGTGGTAACAATGAGCAGTTCTTC.

As to this clonotype: Relative to the germline gene, one junction end is altered; a read error may explain this. V usage is TRBV13 and J usage is TRBJ2-1; 11 nucleotides agree with TRBD1. This CDR3 has 15 residues. The germline V gene encodes CDR1 PRHDT and CDR2 FYEKMQ (reference sequence). The CDR3 loop is CASSYPGQGGNEQFF. The CDR3 DNA reads as TGTGCCAGTAGCTACCCGGGACAGGGGGGCAATGAGCAGTTCTTC. Drawing the rest from reference TRBV13 and TRBJ2-1, the complete variable domain is AAGVIQSPRHLIKEKRETATLKCYPIPRHDTVYWYQQGPGQDPQFLISFYEKMQSDKGSIPDRFSAQQFSDYHSELNMSSLELGDSALYFCASSYPGQGGNEQFFGPGTRLTVL.

In this sample, this clonotype turned up many times. The rearrangement joins TRBV6-5 to TRBJ1-2; 7 positions match TRBD1. The CDR3 is 13 amino acids. Germline CDR1 MNHEY, CDR2 SVGAGI. Germline trimming cut 6 bases from V and 6 bases from J; bases unmatched to any gene: 7. The chain's CDR3 is CASSPTGPNGYTF. CDR3 bases: TGTGCCAGCAGCCCGACAGGGCCCAATGGCTACACCTTC.